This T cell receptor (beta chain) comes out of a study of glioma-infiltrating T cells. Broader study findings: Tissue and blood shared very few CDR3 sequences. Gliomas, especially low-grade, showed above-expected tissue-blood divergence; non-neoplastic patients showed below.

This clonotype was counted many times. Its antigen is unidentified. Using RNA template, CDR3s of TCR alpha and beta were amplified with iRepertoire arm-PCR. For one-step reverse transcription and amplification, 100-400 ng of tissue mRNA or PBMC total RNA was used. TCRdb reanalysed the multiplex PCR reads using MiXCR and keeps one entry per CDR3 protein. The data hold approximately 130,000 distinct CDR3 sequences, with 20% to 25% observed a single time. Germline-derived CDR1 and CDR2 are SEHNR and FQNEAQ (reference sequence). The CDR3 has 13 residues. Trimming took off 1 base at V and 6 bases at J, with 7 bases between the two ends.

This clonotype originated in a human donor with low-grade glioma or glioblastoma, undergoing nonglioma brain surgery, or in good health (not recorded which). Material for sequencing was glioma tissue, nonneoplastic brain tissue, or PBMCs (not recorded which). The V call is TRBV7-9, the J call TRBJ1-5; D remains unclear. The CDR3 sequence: CASSLVASQPQHF. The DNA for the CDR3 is TGTGCCAGCAGCTTAGTCGCCAGTCAGCCCCAGCATTTT. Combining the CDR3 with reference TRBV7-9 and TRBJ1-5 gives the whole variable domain DTGVSQNPRHKITKRGQNVTFRCDPISEHNRLYWYRQTLGQGPEFLTYFQNEAQLEKSRLLSDRFSAERPKGSFSTLEIQRTEQGDSAMYLCASSLVASQPQHFGDGTRLSIL.